A selection of T cell receptor beta chains follows, all from one sample in a study of T cell responses to AZD1222 COVID-19 vaccine. Generated by immunoSEQ multiplex PCR, the TCRdb table keeps only in-frame clones and is missing some. The data hold 90,000 to 150,000 clones, with around nine tenths observed a single time. The material sequenced was peripheral blood, taken on day 0 of AZD1222 vaccination. The receptors come from an adult in good health. CDR3s include the opening cysteine and the closing phenylalanine or tryptophan. D genes are given only for firm matches. Size is stated for part of the rows, as once, few or many counts, or as a class when the clone is expanded.

v_gene	abundance	j_gene	d_gene	CDR3nt	CDR3aa
TRBV18	NA	TRBJ1-2	NA	TGTGCCGTCCAGGGGTACTATGGCTACACCTTC	CAVQGYYGYTF
TRBV11-2	NA	TRBJ1-5	NA	TGTGCCAGCAGCTACCTCCAGGATCAGCCCCAGCATTTT	CASSYLQDQPQHF
TRBV3-1/TRBV3-2	NA	TRBJ1-4	TRBD1	TGTGCCAGCAGCCTCGGGACAGGGGATTGGAAAAAACTGTTTTTT	CASSLGTGDWKKLFF
TRBV11-2	NA	TRBJ2-3	NA	TGTGCCAGCAGCTTAGATAACTTACTACTAATTAACACAGATACGCAGTATTTT	CASSLDNLLLINTDTQYF
TRBV5-4	NA	TRBJ2-7	NA	TGTGCCAGCCACCAACCGGGGGAGTTGGGCGAGCAGTACTTC	CASHQPGELGEQYF
TRBV5-6	NA	TRBJ2-5	TRBD2	TGTGCCAGCAGCTTGGTTAGAGTAGCGGGGGGCCCGGGAGAGACCCAGTACTTC	CASSLVRVAGGPGETQYF
TRBV5-4	NA	TRBJ2-2	NA	TGTGCCAGCAGCTTGCGAAATAAGCCCGGCGGGGAGCTGTTTTTT	CASSLRNKPGGELFF
TRBV2	NA	TRBJ2-3	TRBD2	TGTGCCAGCAGTGAGACTAGCCTTTATACGCAGTATTTT	CASSETSLYTQYF
TRBV5-4	NA	TRBJ2-5	NA	TGTGCCAGCAGCTCCTCGACAGGACAAGAGACCCAGTACTTC	CASSSSTGQETQYF
TRBV5-4	NA	TRBJ2-5	NA	TGTGCCAGCAGCTCACCTGAGAGGGCCTGGGAGACCCAGTACTTC	CASSSPERAWETQYF
TRBV3-1/TRBV3-2	NA	TRBJ2-6	NA	TGTGCCAGCAGCCAAGGCTCTGGGGCCAACGTCCTGACTTTC	CASSQGSGANVLTF
TRBV19	NA	TRBJ1-5	NA	TGTGCCAGTAGTATAAAGGGGTATCAGCCCCAGCATTTT	CASSIKGYQPQHF
TRBV3-1/TRBV3-2	NA	TRBJ1-2	NA	TGTGCCAGCAGCCAAGATCGGGGAGGGAGGGCTAACTATGGCTACACCTTC	CASSQDRGGRANYGYTF
TRBV15	NA	TRBJ2-2	NA	TGTGCCACCAGCAGAGTTGGGACACTAGACAACACCGGGGAGCTGTTTTTT	CATSRVGTLDNTGELFF
TRBV7-8	NA	TRBJ1-2	NA	TGTGCCAGCAGCTTAGGAGGGGTATATGGCTACACCTTC	CASSLGGVYGYTF
TRBV15	NA	TRBJ1-1	NA	TGTGCCACCAGCAGAGGGCCTTCGGGGGAAGCTTTCTTT	CATSRGPSGEAFF
TRBV7-9	NA	TRBJ1-1	NA	TGTGCCAGCAGCTCCCCGGGAGAGGCGAACACTGAAGCTTTCTTT	CASSSPGEANTEAFF
TRBV3-1/TRBV3-2	NA	TRBJ1-1	NA	TGTGCCAGCAGCCAAGAAAGGGACAAAGCTGAAGCTTTCTTT	CASSQERDKAEAFF
TRBV11-2	NA	TRBJ1-6	NA	TGTGCCAGCAGCTTAGATCCCCTTTTTCTCGTCCACTTT	CASSLDPLFLVHF
TRBV3-1/TRBV3-2	NA	TRBJ1-1	NA	TGTGCCAGCAGCCAAGTTTTGGGAGCTGAAGCTTTCTTT	CASSQVLGAEAFF
TRBV28	NA	TRBJ1-2	NA	TGTGCCAGCAGTCTCTTATGGGGGAACCCACATGGCTACACCTTC	CASSLLWGNPHGYTF
TRBV19	NA	TRBJ2-5	NA	TGTGCCAGTAGTATTCGGGGGTGGGAGACCCAGTACTTC	CASSIRGWETQYF
TRBV18	once	TRBJ1-1	TRBD1	TGTGCCAGCTCACAAGGGACAGCAACTTTGAACACTGAAGCTTTCTTT	CASSQGTATLNTEAFF
TRBV25-1	NA	TRBJ1-2	TRBD1	TGTGCCAGCAGTTCTCCGGGACAGAACTATGGCTACACCTTC	CASSSPGQNYGYTF
TRBV7-7	once	TRBJ2-2	NA	TGTGCCAGCAGCTTAGTGCCGGGACAGAACACCGGGGAGCTGTTTTTT	CASSLVPGQNTGELFF
TRBV7-3	NA	TRBJ2-2	NA	TGTGCCAGCAGCCCAGGACACGTCGGGGAGCTGTTTTTT	CASSPGHVGELFF
TRBV19	NA	TRBJ1-2	TRBD1	TGTGCCAGCGTCGGGACAGCCCTTTTCTATGGCTACACCTTC	CASVGTALFYGYTF
TRBV5-1	NA	TRBJ1-2	NA	TGCGCCAGCAGCCCCGCCGGGGGCGGACTTTATGGCTACACCTTC	CASSPAGGGLYGYTF
TRBV3-1/TRBV3-2	NA	TRBJ2-7	NA	TGTGCCAGCAGCCCTCAGGCCGAAGCCTACGAGCAGTACTTC	CASSPQAEAYEQYF
TRBV4-3	NA	TRBJ1-1	TRBD1	TGCGCCAGCAGCCCGACAGGGGCCATGGAAGCTTTCTTT	CASSPTGAMEAFF
TRBV18	NA	TRBJ2-3	NA	TGTGCCAGCTCACCGGTCGGGGAACGAGATACGCAGTATTTT	CASSPVGERDTQYF
TRBV27	NA	TRBJ1-1	TRBD1	TGTGCCAGCAGTCGACAGGGTGGTACTGAAGCTTTCTTT	CASSRQGGTEAFF
TRBV11-2	NA	TRBJ1-1	NA	TGTGCCAGCAGCTTAGTGGAGCGGGCGAACACTGAAGCTTTCTTT	CASSLVERANTEAFF
TRBV4-2	NA	TRBJ1-1	NA	TGTGCCAGCAGCCCGCTGAGGGGACTTAACACTGAAGCTTTCTTT	CASSPLRGLNTEAFF
TRBV25-1	NA	TRBJ1-2	NA	TGTGCCAGCAGTGAACGGGGCGGAACCTATGGCTACACCTTC	CASSERGGTYGYTF